Detailed here is one TCR beta chain. Its antigen is unidentified. The data originate from a study of cytomegalovirus exposure and HLA in healthy donors. Whole-study findings and limits: Specificity for CMV antigens was confirmed in vitro for a few of the CMV-associated chains.

In the PCR, 60 Vbeta and 13 Jbeta primers were used. Assay: immunoSEQ multiplex PCR; the TCRdb copy retains only in-frame clones and omits some. Found here are 120,000 to 150,000 clones, roughly four fifths of them singletons; the top ten hold roughly 4.2%. With 3 bases clipped from V and 1 base from J, the junction kept 7 bases outside the gene matches. CDR1 is SGDLS and CDR2 is YYNGEE in the germline V gene. The CDR3 totals 17 residues. The genes are TRBV9 and TRBJ2-6, with TRBD2 identical over 7 bases. The clonotype originates from a man aged 35 to 55 in good health and CMV-seropositive. Sequencing was done on a sample of PBMCs. The CDR3 DNA follows: TGTGCCAGCAGCGGATTAGCGGGTGGGTCTGGGGCCAACGTCCTGACTTTC. This encodes CASSGLAGGSGANVLTF.